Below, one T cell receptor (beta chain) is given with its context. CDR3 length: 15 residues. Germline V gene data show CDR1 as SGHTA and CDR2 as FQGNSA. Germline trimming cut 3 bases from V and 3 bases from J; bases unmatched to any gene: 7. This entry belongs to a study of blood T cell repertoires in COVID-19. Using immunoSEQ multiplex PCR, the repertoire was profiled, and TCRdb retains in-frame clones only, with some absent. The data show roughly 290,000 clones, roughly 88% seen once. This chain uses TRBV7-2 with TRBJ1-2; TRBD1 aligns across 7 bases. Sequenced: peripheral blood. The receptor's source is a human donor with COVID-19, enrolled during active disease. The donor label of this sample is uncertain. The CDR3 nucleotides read TGTGCCAGCAGCTTGGCCGGGACAGCTTACTATGGCTACACCTTC. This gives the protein CASSLAGTAYYGYTF.